This T cell receptor beta chain was captured by sequencing in a study of T cells in Graves' hyperthyroidism and ophthalmopathy. This clonotype has just a few counts. In germline, CDR1 is MDHEN, CDR2 SYDVKM. V lost 3 bases to trimming and J lost 1 base, with 9 bases between them. The CDR3 is 14 residues long. Authors of the study amplified TCR beta CDR3 regions from RNA transcripts. A set of HTBI primers served as the primers for a first-round RT-PCR of the TCR CDR3. One entry per CDR3 protein, called by TCRdb with MiXCR from the multiplex PCR reads. Found here are about 600,000 distinct CDR3 sequences, more than 14% of them singletons; the top ten hold around 12%.

V and J are TRBV28 and TRBJ1-1; D is unclear. The source of this sequence is a woman aged 50 to 60 with Graves' ophthalmopathy. Sequenced: blood. The CDR3: CASSFIRSNTEAFF. In DNA, the CDR3 is TGTGCCAGCAGTTTCATCAGGTCGAACACTGAAGCTTTCTTT.